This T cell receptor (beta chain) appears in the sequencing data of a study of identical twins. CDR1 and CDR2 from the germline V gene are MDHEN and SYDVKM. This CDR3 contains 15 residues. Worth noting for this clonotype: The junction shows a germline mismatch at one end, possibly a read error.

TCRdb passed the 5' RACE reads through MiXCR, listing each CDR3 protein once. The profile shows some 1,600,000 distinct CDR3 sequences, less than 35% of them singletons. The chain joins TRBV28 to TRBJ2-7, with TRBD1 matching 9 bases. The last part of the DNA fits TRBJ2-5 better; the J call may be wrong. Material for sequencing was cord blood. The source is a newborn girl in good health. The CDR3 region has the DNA TGTGCCGGCAGTCGAATAACAGGGGGCATGGAGACCCAGTACTTC. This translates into CAGSRITGGMETQYF.